Shown below are 30 T cell receptor beta chains from a single sample sequenced in a study of CD8 T cells in Susac syndrome. Random hexamers were used to reverse transcribe the RNA input (roughly 0.5 to 1 ug). TCRdb itself ran the immunoSEQ multiplex PCR reads through MiXCR, one entry per CDR3 protein. The sample includes under 200,000 distinct CDR3 sequences, about 94% of them seen just once. The sample was CD4+ T cells from PBMCs. These receptors came from a human donor with Susac syndrome.

This sequence joins TRBV3-1 and TRBJ2-7; D is ambiguous. V dropped 2 bases and J dropped 9 bases, with 14 bases sitting between them. Germline CDR1 is LGHDT and CDR2 is YNNKEL (reference sequence). This CDR3 spans 13 amino acids. In DNA form, the CDR3 reads TGTGCCAGCAGCCAAATCATACACCACGGGCAGTACTTC. This sequence encodes CASSQIIHHGQYF.

The rearrangement joins TRBV5-5 to TRBJ2-3, with 8 bases fitting TRBD2. The CDR3 spans 15 residues. Germline CDR1 and CDR2: SGHKS and YYEKEE (reference sequence). V shed 4 bases, J shed 0 bases, and the junction held 4 bases outside the gene matches. CDR3 nucleotides: TGTGCCAGCAGCCGCGGACTAGCTAGCACAGATACGCAGTATTTT. Amino acid sequence: CASSRGLASTDTQYF.

The chain links TRBV20-1 to TRBJ2-3; the match to TRBD2 covers 12 bases. Germline trimming cut 3 bases from V and 6 bases from J; bases unmatched to any gene: 7. CDR3 length: 15 residues. Germline V gene sequence: CDR1 DFQATT, CDR2 SNEGSKA (reference sequence). Here the CDR3 DNA reads TGCAGTGCTAGTACACTAGCGGGGGGCCGGGATACGCAGTATTTT. Translated: CSASTLAGGRDTQYF.

The chain uses TRBV30 and TRBJ1-1; D may be TRBD1 (6 bases). The germline CDR1 and CDR2 sequences are GTSNPN and SVGIG (reference sequence). Trimming left V 3 bases short and J 3 bases short, with 14 bases between. The CDR3 contains 14 residues. The CDR3 loop is CAWSSGGQDTEAFF. The CDR3 nucleotides read TGTGCCTGGAGCTCCGGGGGGCAGGACACTGAAGCTTTCTTT.

V gene TRBV5-1 combines with J gene TRBJ2-7; 14 bases line up with TRBD2. With 4 bases clipped from V and 0 bases from J, the junction kept 9 bases outside the gene matches. Germline lookup yields CDR1 SGHRS and CDR2 YFSETQ. This CDR3 has 18 residues. CDR3 residues: CASSIRPGLAGDSYEQYF. DNA of the CDR3: TGCGCCAGCAGCATTCGACCGGGACTAGCGGGGGACTCCTACGAGCAGTACTTC. Complete variable domain (other parts from reference TRBV5-1 and TRBJ2-7): KAGVTQTPRYLIKTRGQQVTLSCSPISGHRSVSWYQQTPGQGLQFLFEYFSETQRNKGNFPGRFSGRQFSNSRSEMNVSTLELGDSALYLCASSIRPGLAGDSYEQYFGPGTRLTVT.

This chain links TRBV19 with TRBJ2-5; D is unresolved. V was pared by 5 bases and J by 3 bases, with 16 bases between. CDR1 is LNHDA and CDR2 is SQIVND in the germline V gene (reference sequence). This CDR3 is built from 15 residues. CDR3: CASSPKRAVEETQYF. As DNA, the CDR3 is TGTGCCAGTAGTCCCAAAAGGGCAGTCGAAGAGACCCAGTACTTC.

This chain connects TRBV4-3 to TRBJ2-4; D ambiguous. The CDR3 loop spans 13 amino acids. Germline assignment: CDR1 LGHNA and CDR2 YSLEER. V was clipped by 3 bases and J by 1 base, with 4 bases between them. In DNA, the CDR3 is TGCGCCAGCAGCCAGGGGGCCAAAAACATTCAGTACTTC. Amino acid sequence: CASSQGAKNIQYF.

The CDR3 loop is CATSRDPGGNQPQHF. CDR3 coding DNA: TGTGCCACCAGCAGAGATCCTGGAGGAAATCAGCCCCAGCATTTT. The chain recombines TRBV15 with TRBJ1-5; D unclear. The germline gives CDR1 LNHNV, CDR2 YYDKDF (reference sequence). Trimming took off 0 bases at V and 4 bases at J, with 10 bases between the two ends. The CDR3 loop spans 15 amino acids.

The gene calls are TRBV11-2 and TRBJ2-1, with D perhaps TRBD1 or TRBD2 (5 bases each). Germline lookup yields CDR1 SGHAT and CDR2 FQNNGV. The CDR3 is 17 residues long. The V and J ends lost 1 base and 1 base respectively, with 14 bases between them. For the CDR3, the DNA is TGTGCCAGCAGCTTAGCCGTGGATTGGGGGTCCTACAATGAGCAGTTCTTC. Translation gives CASSLAVDWGSYNEQFF.

CDR3 in DNA: TGTGCCAGCAGTCTGGACATTAACTATGGCTACACCTTC. It translates to CASSLDINYGYTF. The rearrangement links TRBV2 to TRBJ1-2, with TRBD1 as a possible D gene (5 bases). With 5 bases removed from V and 1 base from J, the gap between germline ends came to 8 bases. CDR3 length: 13 amino acids. Looked up from germline, CDR1 is SNHLY and CDR2 is FYNNEI.

This chain uses TRBV2 with TRBJ2-7, with D perhaps matching TRBD1 (6 bases). Trimming left V 6 bases short and J 2 bases short, with 14 bases between. CDR3 length equals 14 residues. The germline CDR1 and CDR2 sequences are SNHLY and FYNNEI. This CDR3 is CASRPGQWPYEQYF. CDR3 coding DNA: TGTGCCAGCAGACCCGGACAGTGGCCCTACGAGCAGTACTTC. The full variable domain, rest sourced from reference TRBV2 and TRBJ2-7, is EPEVTQTPSHQVTQMGQEVILRCVPISNHLYFYWYRQILGQKVEFLVSFYNNEISEKSEIFDDQFSVERPDGSNFTLKIRSTKLEDSAMYFCASRPGQWPYEQYFGPGTRLTVT.

V usage is TRBV20-1 and J usage is TRBJ2-3; TRBD2 matches at 8 bases. There are 13 residues in the CDR3. V was clipped by 7 bases and J by 5 bases; unmatched bases: 8. Per germline, CDR1 DFQATT and CDR2 SNEGSKA (reference sequence). The CDR3 reads CSVARLARDTQYF. The DNA of the CDR3 is TGCAGTGTTGCCAGACTAGCGCGAGATACGCAGTATTTT.

The chain employs TRBV7-3 and TRBJ2-2, with 11 bases identical to TRBD2. CDR1 and CDR2 from the germline V gene are SGHTA and FQGTGA. Trimming at V came to 5 bases and at J to 0 bases, leaving 8 bases not matched to a gene. The CDR3 has 18 residues. The CDR3 bases are TGTGCCAGCAGCCCAGAGACTAGCGGGGAGCCGAACACCGGGGAGCTGTTTTTT. Translated, it gives CASSPETSGEPNTGELFF.

CDR3 in amino acids: CASSLRRGRAEAFF. The CDR3 DNA sequence: TGTGCCAGCAGCTTAAGAAGGGGAAGGGCTGAAGCTTTCTTT. J is TRBJ1-1 and V is TRBV13; D perhaps matches TRBD1 (5 bases). Trimming removed 2 bases at V and 6 bases at J, with 13 bases between. In germline, CDR1 is PRHDT, CDR2 FYEKMQ (reference sequence). The CDR3 is 14 amino acids.

The chain joins TRBV12-3 or TRBV12-4 to TRBJ1-2, with 8 bases fitting TRBD1. There are 15 residues in the CDR3. V lost 8 bases, J lost 2 bases, and 10 bases stayed unmatched. This CDR3 is CASFSGQGANYGYTF. The CDR3 region has the DNA TGTGCCAGCTTCTCGGGGCAGGGGGCGAACTATGGCTACACCTTC.

The V gene is TRBV4-1, the J gene TRBJ2-6; D is possibly TRBD1 (6 bases). CDR3 length equals 18 residues. Germline V CDR1 and CDR2: MGHRA, YSYEKL. V lost 3 bases and J 0 bases, leaving 15 bases between the germline ends. This CDR3 reads CASSHSQGLSSGANVLTF. The DNA of the CDR3 is TGCGCCAGCAGCCACTCACAGGGCCTAAGCTCTGGGGCCAACGTCCTGACTTTC.

The gene calls are TRBV4-2 and TRBJ2-5; 9 bases agree with TRBD2. The CDR3 runs to 17 residues. The J segment lost 0 bases and the V segment lost 1 base, leaving 6 bases of the junction unmatched. Germline lookup yields CDR1 LGHNA and CDR2 YNFKEQ. The CDR3 loop is CASSQGGQRGDQETQYF. CDR3 nucleotides: TGTGCCAGCAGCCAAGGTGGGCAGCGGGGGGACCAAGAGACCCAGTACTTC.

V is TRBV2 and J is TRBJ2-7, with D unclear. The germline V and J ends were trimmed by 3 bases and 7 bases, with 4 bases remaining between them. Germline CDR1 SNHLY, CDR2 FYNNEI. There are 10 residues in the CDR3. The CDR3 loop reads CASSEAEQYF. The CDR3 DNA reads as TGTGCCAGCAGTGAGGCGGAGCAGTACTTC. Variable domain in full (rest from reference TRBV2 and TRBJ2-7): EPEVTQTPSHQVTQMGQEVILRCVPISNHLYFYWYRQILGQKVEFLVSFYNNEISEKSEIFDDQFSVERPDGSNFTLKIRSTKLEDSAMYFCASSEAEQYFGPGTRLTVT.

The genes are TRBV29-1 and TRBJ2-7; a weak D match, TRBD2 (5 bases). The CDR3 contains 11 residues. CDR1 and CDR2 from the germline V gene are SQVTM and ANQGSEA. V was shortened by 4 bases and J by 2 bases, with 6 bases between the two germline ends. The CDR3 bases are TGCAGCGTTGGAGCGGCCTACGAGCAGTACTTC. Translation: CSVGAAYEQYF.

V usage is TRBV4-3 and J usage is TRBJ2-7; TRBD1 matches at 9 bases. CDR3 length equals 14 residues. V lost 3 bases and J lost 4; bases outside the gene matches: 4. Germline lookup yields CDR1 LGHNA and CDR2 YSLEER. Here the CDR3 DNA reads TGCGCCAGCAGCCACGGTGACAGGGGGTACGAGCAGTACTTC. Translated, it gives CASSHGDRGYEQYF.

The chain carries TRBV7-8 and TRBJ2-3; 8 positions agree with TRBD2. After removal of 5 bases from V and 0 bases from J, the junction contained 4 bases not matched to a gene. The CDR3 is 15 amino acids. Germline lookup yields CDR1 SGHVS and CDR2 FQNEAQ. The CDR3 loop reads CASSPAGVSTDTQYF. The DNA of the CDR3 is TGTGCCAGCAGCCCAGCGGGGGTTAGCACAGATACGCAGTATTTT.

V and J are TRBV29-1 and TRBJ2-5, with 10 positions matching TRBD2. CDR3 length equals 14 residues. V was pared by 4 bases and J by 4 bases, with 6 bases of the junction left unmatched. The germline V gene encodes CDR1 SQVTM and CDR2 ANQGSEA. CDR3 region: CSVGVAGGRETQYF. In DNA, the CDR3 is TGCAGCGTTGGCGTAGCGGGGGGCAGAGAGACCCAGTACTTC.

The chain is built from TRBV11-1 and TRBJ2-7, with D perhaps being TRBD1 or TRBD2 (5 bases each). Germline V gene sequence: CDR1 SGHAT, CDR2 FQDESV (reference sequence). The CDR3 runs to 14 residues. V was clipped by 5 bases and J by 6 bases, with 17 bases between them. CDR3 residues: CASSPLDSKGEQYF. The DNA for the CDR3 is TGTGCCAGCAGCCCACTAGACAGTAAAGGCGAGCAGTACTTC.

The chain joins TRBV5-1 to TRBJ2-3, with TRBD2 as a possible D gene (5 bases). The CDR3 is 13 amino acids. Germline CDR1 reads SGHRS; CDR2 reads YFSETQ. The V gene lost 6 bases and the J gene lost 5 bases, with 13 bases spanning the gap. CDR3 in DNA: TGCGCCAGCAACCCCCTAGAGGGAGATACGCAGTATTTT. It translates to CASNPLEGDTQYF.

This clonotype was detected a few times. V and J are TRBV12-3 or TRBV12-4 and TRBJ2-5; D perhaps matches TRBD1 (5 bases). The CDR3 runs to 12 residues. Trimming took 10 bases from V and 5 from J, leaving 14 bases between them. CDR3: CATSRGPETQYF. The CDR3 DNA sequence: TGTGCCACCTCTAGGGGCCCCGAGACCCAGTACTTC.

The CDR3 sequence: CASSLQTSGGQETQYF. In DNA form, the CDR3 reads TGTGCCAGCAGCCTCCAGACTAGCGGGGGTCAAGAGACCCAGTACTTC. The chain is built from TRBV3-1 and TRBJ2-5; 12 nucleotides line up with TRBD2. Germline loops: CDR1 LGHDT, CDR2 YNNKEL (reference sequence). With 4 bases clipped from V and 2 bases from J, the junction kept 5 bases outside the gene matches. The CDR3 contains 16 residues.

CDR3 loop: CASSWGGQGAGYTF. The CDR3 nucleotides are TGCGCCAGCAGCTGGGGGGGACAGGGAGCTGGCTACACCTTC. The chain employs TRBV5-1 and TRBJ1-2; TRBD1 matches at 9 bases. The CDR3 covers 14 residues. CDR1 SGHRS and CDR2 YFSETQ come from the germline V gene. V gave up 3 bases and J gave up 7 bases; unmatched junction bases: 7.

This clonotype was found once. J is TRBJ2-2 and V is TRBV11-3; 9 nucleotides line up with TRBD1. This CDR3 is 16 amino acids long. The ends lost 4 bases at V and 3 bases at J; junction bases unmatched: 6. Per germline, CDR1 SGHNT and CDR2 YENEEA. CDR3 sequence reads: CASSSYDRGDTGELFF. In DNA form, the CDR3 reads TGTGCCAGCAGCTCTTACGACAGGGGGGACACCGGGGAGCTGTTTTTT.

CDR3 residues: CASTNSTYYEQYF. CDR3 in DNA: TGTGCCAGCACTAATAGTACTTACTACGAGCAGTACTTC. This chain connects TRBV2 to TRBJ2-7; D gene ambiguous. Germline CDR1 SNHLY, CDR2 FYNNEI. The V end was cut by 7 bases, the J end by 3 bases, with 13 bases between. This CDR3 comprises 13 residues.

CDR3 in amino acids: CSALETQETQYF. DNA of the CDR3: TGCAGCGCCCTTGAGACACAAGAGACCCAGTACTTC. V usage is TRBV29-1 and J usage is TRBJ2-5; D unclear. V lost 7 bases, J lost 2 bases, and 11 bases lay in between. CDR1 SQVTM and CDR2 ANQGSEA come from the germline V gene. This CDR3 has 12 residues.